This TCR beta chain came from a study of T cell changes during pregnancy in multiple sclerosis. V was pared by 3 bases and J by 2 bases, with 12 bases between. From germline, CDR1 is SGHDN and CDR2 FVKESK. CDR3 length: 15 amino acids. Sequencing was performed with immunoSEQ multiplex PCR; in TCRdb, only in-frame clones are kept and a portion is missing. The sample shows some 71,000 clones, approximately 91% of them seen only once. The sample consisted of peripheral blood, taken in the third trimester of pregnancy. V is TRBV14 and J is TRBJ2-3, with D unresolved. This clonotype was sampled from a female donor with multiple sclerosis, enrolled in a pregnancy study. CDR3 in amino acids: CASSQLVSLTDTQYF. CDR3 in DNA: TGTGCCAGCAGCCAGTTAGTGAGTCTCACAGATACGCAGTATTTT.